This T cell receptor beta chain was sequenced during a study of blood T cell repertoires in COVID-19. Study information: Sites across the United States, Italy and Spain contributed samples from acute and convalescent COVID-19. The analysed material was cDNA or gDNA that came from T cells, B-cell-depleted T cells, or PBMCs.

Original handling: The authors estimated nucleated cell counts from reference gene primer amplification. Profiling relied on immunoSEQ multiplex PCR, and the TCRdb table lists in-frame clones only, not all of them. V and J calls and clone size are as listed in that table; D and trimming were resolved from the DNA. Of tens of thousands of clones in the sample, about 86% are singletons; the top ten hold more than 3.5%. Looked up from germline, CDR1 is SGHRS and CDR2 is YFSETQ. CDR3 size: 15 residues. The V and J ends lost 0 bases and 5 bases respectively, with 11 bases between them. Specimen: peripheral blood. The receptor comes from a man aged 45 to 65 with acute or convalescent COVID-19. The V gene is TRBV5-1, the J gene TRBJ1-4; D is uncertain. CDR3 coding DNA: TGCGCCAGCAGCTTGGGAGCCATCTTGAATGAAAAACTGTTTTTT. Translation gives CASSLGAILNEKLFF.